This TCR beta chain was profiled in a study of blood T cell repertoires in COVID-19. Clones were sequenced by immunoSEQ multiplex PCR, and TCRdb holds only the in-frame ones, with some missing. The sample has 100,000 to 150,000 clones; around 90% are singletons. The CDR3 is 15 residues long. CDR1 is SGHDT and CDR2 is YYEEEE in the germline V gene. The J segment lost 6 bases and the V segment lost 0 bases, leaving 6 bases of the junction unmatched. The source is a woman aged 50 to 60 with active or convalescent COVID-19. This rearrangement joins TRBV5-6 to TRBJ2-7; 10 nucleotides line up with TRBD2. Sequenced sample: peripheral blood. CDR3 in amino acids: CASSLGLAGVIEQYF. CDR3 nucleotides: TGTGCCAGCAGCTTGGGGCTAGCGGGAGTAATCGAGCAGTACTTC.